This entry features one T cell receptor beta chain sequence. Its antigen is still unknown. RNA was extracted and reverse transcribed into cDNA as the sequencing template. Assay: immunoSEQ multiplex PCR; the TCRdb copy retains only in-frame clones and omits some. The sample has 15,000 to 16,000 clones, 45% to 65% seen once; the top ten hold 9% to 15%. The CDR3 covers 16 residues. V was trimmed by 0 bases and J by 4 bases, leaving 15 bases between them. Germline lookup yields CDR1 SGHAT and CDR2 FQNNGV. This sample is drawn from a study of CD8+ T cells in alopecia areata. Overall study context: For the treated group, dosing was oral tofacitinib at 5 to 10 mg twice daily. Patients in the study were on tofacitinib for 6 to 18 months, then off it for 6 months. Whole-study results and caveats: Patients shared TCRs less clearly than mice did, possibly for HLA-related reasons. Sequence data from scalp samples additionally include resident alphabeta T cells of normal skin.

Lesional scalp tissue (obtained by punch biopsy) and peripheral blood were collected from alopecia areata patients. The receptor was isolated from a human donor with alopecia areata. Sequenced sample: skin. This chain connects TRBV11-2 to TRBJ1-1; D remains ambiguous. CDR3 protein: CASSLDGQIWGTEAFF. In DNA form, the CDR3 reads TGTGCCAGCAGCTTAGATGGGCAAATTTGGGGCACTGAAGCTTTCTTT.